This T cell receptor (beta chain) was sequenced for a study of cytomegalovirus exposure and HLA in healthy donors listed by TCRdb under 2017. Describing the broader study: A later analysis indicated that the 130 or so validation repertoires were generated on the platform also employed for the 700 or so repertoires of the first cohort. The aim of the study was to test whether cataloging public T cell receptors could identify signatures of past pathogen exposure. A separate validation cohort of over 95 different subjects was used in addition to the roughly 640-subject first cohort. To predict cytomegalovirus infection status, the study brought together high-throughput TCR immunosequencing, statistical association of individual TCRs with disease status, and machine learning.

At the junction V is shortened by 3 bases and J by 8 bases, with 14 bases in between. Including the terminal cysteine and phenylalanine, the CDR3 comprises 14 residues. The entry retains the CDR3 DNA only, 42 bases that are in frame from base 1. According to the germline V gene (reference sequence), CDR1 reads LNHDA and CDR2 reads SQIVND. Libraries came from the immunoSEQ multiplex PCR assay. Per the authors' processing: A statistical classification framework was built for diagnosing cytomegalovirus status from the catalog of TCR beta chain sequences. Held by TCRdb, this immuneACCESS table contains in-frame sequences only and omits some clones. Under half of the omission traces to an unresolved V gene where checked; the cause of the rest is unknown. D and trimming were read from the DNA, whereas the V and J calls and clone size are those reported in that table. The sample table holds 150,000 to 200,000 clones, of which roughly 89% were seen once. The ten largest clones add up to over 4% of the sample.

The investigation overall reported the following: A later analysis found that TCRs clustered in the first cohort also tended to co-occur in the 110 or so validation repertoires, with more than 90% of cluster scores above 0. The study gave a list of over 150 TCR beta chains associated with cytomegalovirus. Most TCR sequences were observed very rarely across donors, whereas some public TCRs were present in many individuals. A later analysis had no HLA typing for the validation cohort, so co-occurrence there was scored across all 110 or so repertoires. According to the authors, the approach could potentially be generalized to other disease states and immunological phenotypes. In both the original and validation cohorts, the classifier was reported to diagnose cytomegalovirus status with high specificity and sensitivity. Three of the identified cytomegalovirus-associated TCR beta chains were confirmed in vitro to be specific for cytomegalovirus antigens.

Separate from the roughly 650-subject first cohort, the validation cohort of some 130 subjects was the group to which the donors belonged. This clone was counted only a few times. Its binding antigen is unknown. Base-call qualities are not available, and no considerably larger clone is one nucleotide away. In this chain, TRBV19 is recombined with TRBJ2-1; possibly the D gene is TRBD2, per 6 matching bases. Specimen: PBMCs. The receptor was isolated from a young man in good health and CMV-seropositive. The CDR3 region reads CASSIPTGVDEQFF. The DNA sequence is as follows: TGTGCCAGTAGTATCCCCACGGGAGTGGATGAGCAGTTCTTC.